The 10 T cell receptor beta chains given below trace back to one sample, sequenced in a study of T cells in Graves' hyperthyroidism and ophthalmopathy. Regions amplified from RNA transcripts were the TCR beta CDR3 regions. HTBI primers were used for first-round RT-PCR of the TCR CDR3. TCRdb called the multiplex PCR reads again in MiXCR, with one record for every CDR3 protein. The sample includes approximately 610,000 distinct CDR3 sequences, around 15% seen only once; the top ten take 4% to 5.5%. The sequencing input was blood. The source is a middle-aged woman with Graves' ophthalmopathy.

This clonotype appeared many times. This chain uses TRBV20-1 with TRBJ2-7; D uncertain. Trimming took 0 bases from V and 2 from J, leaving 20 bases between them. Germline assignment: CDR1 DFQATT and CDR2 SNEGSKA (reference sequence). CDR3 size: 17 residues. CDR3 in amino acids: CSARDPKGFNSPYEQYF. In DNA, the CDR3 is TGCAGTGCTAGAGACCCCAAGGGATTCAACTCCCCCTACGAGCAGTACTTC.

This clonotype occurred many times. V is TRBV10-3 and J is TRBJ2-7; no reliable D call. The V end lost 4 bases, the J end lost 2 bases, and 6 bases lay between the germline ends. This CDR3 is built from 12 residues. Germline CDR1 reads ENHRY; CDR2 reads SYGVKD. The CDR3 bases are TGTGCCATCAGTGGGGCCCCCTACGAGCAGTACTTC. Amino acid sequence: CAISGAPYEQYF.

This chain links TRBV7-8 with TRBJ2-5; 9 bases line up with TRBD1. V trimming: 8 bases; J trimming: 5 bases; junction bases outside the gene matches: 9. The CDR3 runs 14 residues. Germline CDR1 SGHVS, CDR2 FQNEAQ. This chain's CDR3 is CASRDRDLTETQYF. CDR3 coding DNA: TGTGCCAGCCGGGACAGGGATTTAACTGAGACCCAGTACTTC.

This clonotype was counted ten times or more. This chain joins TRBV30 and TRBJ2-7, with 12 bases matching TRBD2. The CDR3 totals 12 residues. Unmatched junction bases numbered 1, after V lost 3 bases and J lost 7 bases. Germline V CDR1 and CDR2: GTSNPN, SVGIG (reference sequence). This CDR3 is CAWRLAGGEQYF. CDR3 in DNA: TGTGCCTGGAGACTAGCGGGAGGAGAGCAGTACTTC.

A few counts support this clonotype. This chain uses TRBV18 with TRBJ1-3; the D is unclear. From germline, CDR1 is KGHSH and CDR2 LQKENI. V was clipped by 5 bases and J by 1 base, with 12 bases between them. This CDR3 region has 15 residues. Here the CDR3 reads CASSELRTSGNTIYF. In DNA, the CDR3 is TGTGCCAGCTCAGAGCTTAGAACTTCTGGAAACACCATATATTTT.

DNA of the CDR3: TGTGCCAGCAGCTTAAACGGTAGGAACACTGAAGCTTTCTTT. Its protein product is CASSLNGRNTEAFF. The V gene is TRBV7-3, the J gene TRBJ1-1, with D unclear. In germline, CDR1 is SGHTA, CDR2 FQGTGA. The V end lost 1 base, the J end lost 1 base, and 7 bases lay between the germline ends. The CDR3 totals 14 residues.

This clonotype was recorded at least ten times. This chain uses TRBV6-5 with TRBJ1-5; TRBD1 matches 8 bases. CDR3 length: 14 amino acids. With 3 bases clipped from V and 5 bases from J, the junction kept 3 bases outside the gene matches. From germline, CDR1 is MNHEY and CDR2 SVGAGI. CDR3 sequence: CASSYRQGYQPQHF. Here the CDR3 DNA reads TGTGCCAGCAGTTATAGACAGGGGTATCAGCCCCAGCATTTT.

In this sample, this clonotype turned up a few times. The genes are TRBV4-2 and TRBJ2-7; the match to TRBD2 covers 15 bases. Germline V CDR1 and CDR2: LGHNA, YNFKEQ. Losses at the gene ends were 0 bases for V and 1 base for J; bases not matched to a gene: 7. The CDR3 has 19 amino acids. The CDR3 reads CASSQEGGLAGGGSYEQYF. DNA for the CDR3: TGTGCCAGCAGCCAAGAGGGGGGACTAGCGGGAGGAGGGTCCTACGAGCAGTACTTC.

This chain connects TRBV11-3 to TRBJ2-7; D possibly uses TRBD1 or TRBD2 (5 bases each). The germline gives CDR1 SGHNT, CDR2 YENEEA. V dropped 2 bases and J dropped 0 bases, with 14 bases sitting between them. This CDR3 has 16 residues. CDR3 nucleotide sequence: TGTGCCAGCAGCTTATCCGGGACGGCCAGCTCCTACGAGCAGTACTTC. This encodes CASSLSGTASSYEQYF.

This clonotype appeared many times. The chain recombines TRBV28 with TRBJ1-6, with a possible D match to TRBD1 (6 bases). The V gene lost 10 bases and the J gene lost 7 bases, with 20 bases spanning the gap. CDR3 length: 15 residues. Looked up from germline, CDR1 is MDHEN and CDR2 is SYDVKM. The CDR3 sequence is CATFRRGSRNSPLHF. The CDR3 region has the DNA TGTGCCACCTTTAGGAGGGGGTCTCGGAATTCACCCCTCCACTTT.